This TCR beta chain was sequenced in a study of post-analysis software for immune sequencing data. About the research overall: In terms of disease course, relapsing-remitting, secondary progressive and progressive-relapsing multiple sclerosis were included. General observations from the study: Elevated frequency relative to controls characterized several TRBV segments in patients, TRBV5-6, TRBV5-1 and TRBV20-1 among them. A significant reduction in normalized Chao1 diversity was observed in multiple sclerosis patients versus controls.

Libraries were made from TCR beta cDNA, and they carried unique molecular identifiers. In TCRdb, the PCR reads were re-called with MiXCR into one record per CDR3 protein. The table has almost 700,000 distinct CDR3 sequences, more than 50% seen once; the top ten hold about 11%. Regarding this clonotype: The antigen remains unidentified.

This CDR3 has 18 residues. The germline V gene encodes CDR1 SGHTA and CDR2 FQGNSA. V lost 2 bases to trimming and J lost 0 bases, with 17 bases between them. V usage is TRBV7-2 and J usage is TRBJ2-1; no firm D call. The clonotype originates from a girl aged 2-10 years with multiple sclerosis. The sequenced sample consisted of blood. The chain's CDR3 is CASSLPRLVAFSYNEQFF. In nucleotides, the CDR3 is TGTGCCAGCAGCTTACCCCGTCTGGTAGCCTTCTCCTACAATGAGCAGTTCTTC.